The rows below give T cell receptor beta chains drawn from one sample of a study of T cells in Graves' hyperthyroidism and ophthalmopathy. Each CDR3 protein is one row after TCRdb ran MiXCR on the multiplex PCR reads. This repertoire shows about 560,000 distinct CDR3 sequences, 15% to 20% found once; its top ten account for 15% to 20%. Material: blood. These receptors all come from a woman under 30 with Graves' hyperthyroidism. Both conserved end residues are part of each CDR3. D genes are given only for firm matches. Clone size is shown for a subset of rows, as once, few, many or a class of expanded clone.

TRBV6-1	TRBD2	-	TRBJ2-5	TGTGCCAGCAGACGCGGGACTAGCGGTGTAGAGACCCAGTACTTC	CASRRGTSGVETQYF
TRBV5-1	-	many	TRBJ1-1	TGCGCCAGCAGCACGGGACAAAGGAACACTGAAGCTTTCTTT	CASSTGQRNTEAFF
TRBV5-5	TRBD2	few	TRBJ2-1	TGTGCCAGCAGCCCCCGAGCTAGCGGGGGCTACAATGAGCAGTTCTTC	CASSPRASGGYNEQFF
TRBV28	-	many	TRBJ2-3	TGTGCCAGCATCCTCTCTAGCGCCAACACAGATACGCAGTATTTT	CASILSSANTDTQYF
TRBV2	-	once	TRBJ2-4	TGTGCCAGCAGTGACAGGGTCAGGGTAGCCAAAAACATTCAGTACTTC	CASSDRVRVAKNIQYF
TRBV7-2	-	many	TRBJ1-2	TGTGCCAGCAGCTTAGGGACGCTTACGCCCTACACCTTC	CASSLGTLTPYTF
TRBV3-1	-	many	TRBJ2-4	TGTGCCAGCAGCCACCCAGCGGGCGGGAACATTCAGTACTTC	CASSHPAGGNIQYF
TRBV7-9	-	many	TRBJ2-7	TGTGCCAGCAGCTCAACCCTCGAGGGGCCATACGAGCAGTACTTC	CASSSTLEGPYEQYF
TRBV29-1	-	-	TRBJ2-1	TGCAGCGTTGGGCTGGCCGGGCTAACCTCCTACAATGAGCAGTTCTTC	CSVGLAGLTSYNEQFF
TRBV7-2	-	many	TRBJ1-1	TGTGCCAGCAGCCCAATTCGAGGAGTGAACACTGAAGCTTTCTTT	CASSPIRGVNTEAFF
TRBV6-8	-	-	TRBJ2-1	TGTGCCAGCAGTTACTACAACAGAACACCCTCCTACAATGAGCAGTTCTTC	CASSYYNRTPSYNEQFF
TRBV7-2	-	many	TRBJ2-7	TGTGCCAGCAGCGACCGGGCCGCCGGTCTCGACGAGCAGTACTTC	CASSDRAAGLDEQYF
TRBV15	-	-	TRBJ2-1	TGTGCCACCAGCAGAGAACGGGGGGCAAATGAGCAGTTCTTC	CATSRERGANEQFF
TRBV11-2	-	many	TRBJ1-5	TGTGCCAGCAGCTCCCAAGGGTCCCCGGACTTCCTTAGCAATCAGCCCCAGCATTTT	CASSSQGSPDFLSNQPQHF
TRBV5-8	-	-	TRBJ1-2	TGTGCCAGCAGCTTGGCAACCGGGGGTGGCTATGGCTACACCTTC	CASSLATGGGYGYTF
TRBV7-9	-	-	TRBJ1-4	TGTGCCAGCAGCCCGCGACAGGCGATTAATGAAAAACTGTTTTTT	CASSPRQAINEKLFF
TRBV6-1	-	-	TRBJ1-1	TGTGCCAGCAGGCTGGTTTTGAACACTGAAGCTTTCTTT	CASRLVLNTEAFF
TRBV6-5	TRBD2	few	TRBJ2-1	TGTGCCAGCAGTTACTCGCAGCTAGCGGGCTCCTACAATGAGCAGTTCTTC	CASSYSQLAGSYNEQFF
TRBV6-1	-	many	TRBJ1-2	TGTGCCATCCATCGTGGCGGAGGCTATGGCTACACCTTC	CAIHRGGGYGYTF
TRBV7-9	-	-	TRBJ1-2	TGTGCCAGCAGCCGAGGAAGGGGGACCAACTATGGCTACACCTTC	CASSRGRGTNYGYTF
TRBV19	TRBD1	-	TRBJ1-5	TGTGCCAGTACCCCCGACAGGGCTCAGCCCCAGCATTTT	CASTPDRAQPQHF
TRBV18	-	-	TRBJ2-5	TGTGCCAGCTCACCCCAGGGAGGATTACAAGAGACCCAGTACTTC	CASSPQGGLQETQYF
TRBV29-1	-	many	TRBJ2-7	TGCAGCGTTGAAGAGCAGGGAGGTCGGACGTACGAGCAGTACTTC	CSVEEQGGRTYEQYF
TRBV29-1	-	many	TRBJ2-1	TGCAGCGTTGGTATCGGGGGAATGAACAATGAGCAGTTCTTC	CSVGIGGMNNEQFF
TRBV7-9	TRBD1	many	TRBJ1-4	TGTGCCAGCAGGAAGACAGGGCTTCGTGAAAAACTGTTTTTT	CASRKTGLREKLFF
TRBV19	-	-	TRBJ1-3	TGTGCCAGTAGTTTCGGGACACCTAACACCATATATTTT	CASSFGTPNTIYF
TRBV19	-	-	TRBJ2-1	TGTGCCAGTAGTATAGTTACTGTTTACTCCTACAATGAGCAGTTCTTC	CASSIVTVYSYNEQFF
TRBV6-1	-	few	TRBJ1-1	TGTGCCAGCAGCCAGGACGGACAGAACACTGAAGCTTTCTTT	CASSQDGQNTEAFF
TRBV5-4	TRBD1	-	TRBJ2-7	TGTGCCAGCAGCAGGGACAGGGGGCGCCTGAACGAGCAGTACTTC	CASSRDRGRLNEQYF
TRBV13	-	many	TRBJ1-2	TGTGCCAGCAGCTTAGCCCGACTCGGATCCTATGGCTACACCTTC	CASSLARLGSYGYTF
TRBV2	TRBD2	many	TRBJ2-7	TGTGCCAGCAGTGTCTCTAGCGGGAGTTTGCCCTACGAGCAGTACTTC	CASSVSSGSLPYEQYF
TRBV4-1	-	-	TRBJ1-4	TGCGCCAGCAGCCAGGAACCGAGGGGGGAAAAACTGTTTTTT	CASSQEPRGEKLFF
TRBV19	-	-	TRBJ2-7	TGTGCCAGTAGTAAGGGACAATCCTACGAGCAGTACTTC	CASSKGQSYEQYF
TRBV10-1	TRBD1	many	TRBJ2-7	TGCGCCAGCAGTGAAGGGACAGGGATTTTCAGCTCCTACGAGCAGTACTTC	CASSEGTGIFSSYEQYF
TRBV5-6	TRBD1	many	TRBJ1-2	TGTGCCAGCAGCCCGGGAGCCGGGACAGCGTATGGCTACACCTTC	CASSPGAGTAYGYTF
TRBV6-1	-	-	TRBJ1-1	TGTGCCAGCACCAATCAGGGGGAAGCTTTCTTT	CASTNQGEAFF
TRBV7-8	-	many	TRBJ1-2	TGTGCCAGCAGCCCCCCGGGACTCCCCTATGGCTACACCTTC	CASSPPGLPYGYTF
TRBV3-1	-	-	TRBJ2-2	TGTGCCAGCAGCCAAGATCGGGAGCTGTTTTTT	CASSQDRELFF
TRBV6-1	TRBD1	many	TRBJ2-3	TGTGCCAGCAGTGCCCCCGACAGGGTGGGCACAGATACGCAGTATTTT	CASSAPDRVGTDTQYF
TRBV7-9	-	many	TRBJ1-1	TGTGCCAGCAGCTTTGGGCAGAATGAAGCTTTCTTT	CASSFGQNEAFF
TRBV4-3	-	-	TRBJ1-2	TGCGCCAGCAGCCAAGGGATAGCAGCCTTCTATGGCTACACCTTC	CASSQGIAAFYGYTF
TRBV6-2/TRBV6-3	-	many	TRBJ2-3	TGTGCCAGCAGTTCCCCCACACGGTGGAGAGGAGATACGCAGTATTTT	CASSSPTRWRGDTQYF
TRBV20-1	TRBD1	-	TRBJ1-2	TGCAGTGCTAGAGAGGGACAGCACTATGGCTACACCTTC	CSAREGQHYGYTF
TRBV7-9	-	many	TRBJ2-1	TGTGCCAGCAGCTTCGGCGGCCTCTCCTACAATGAGCAGTTCTTC	CASSFGGLSYNEQFF
TRBV20-1	-	many	TRBJ2-3	TGCAGTGCTAGTGTCGGTGATACGCAGTATTTT	CSASVGDTQYF
TRBV2	TRBD2	many	TRBJ2-3	TGTGCCAGCAGAGGGACTAGCGGGACAGATACGCAGTATTTT	CASRGTSGTDTQYF